Below, 12 T cell receptor beta chains from the same sample are listed, as sequenced in a study of regulatory T cells in long-lasting Graves disease. Arm-PCR of CDR3 regions and iRepertoire HTBI primers were the basis on which TCR beta libraries were built. In TCRdb, the multiplex PCR reads were re-called with MiXCR into one record per CDR3 protein. The sample has about 470,000 distinct CDR3 sequences, around a fifth seen once. Time point here: persistent/refractory GD, antithyroid drugs over 5 years with positive TRAb. Extracted RNA from PBMCs served as the source of the TCR library. Sequencing used peripheral blood mononuclear cells (PBMCs), obtained when the disease was refractory, from a patient treated with antithyroid drugs. The receptors come from a female donor with Graves disease.

V usage is TRBV12-3 or TRBV12-4 and J usage is TRBJ2-4; D remains ambiguous. The CDR3 runs to 13 residues. The V gene lost 1 base and the J gene lost 7 bases, with 8 bases spanning the gap. DNA of the CDR3: TGTGCCAGCAGTTTAGTCCCGCCCAACATTCAGTACTTC. Translation gives CASSLVPPNIQYF.

This clonotype was seen repeatedly, ten times or more. The chain carries TRBV20-1 and TRBJ2-5, with D perhaps matching TRBD1 (5 bases). The CDR3 loop spans 11 amino acids. Germline CDR1 is DFQATT and CDR2 is SNEGSKA (reference sequence). Trimming pared 4 bases from V and 6 bases from J, leaving 9 bases between. The CDR3 bases are TGCAGTGCTATGGACAAGCAGACCCAGTACTTC. It translates to CSAMDKQTQYF.

The CDR3 nucleotides are TGTGCCAGCAGTTATGACAGGGACTACGAGCAGTACTTC. Protein: CASSYDRDYEQYF. V usage is TRBV27 and J usage is TRBJ2-7, with 7 bases matching TRBD1. Germline V gene sequence: CDR1 MNHEY, CDR2 SMNVEV (reference sequence). CDR3 length: 13 residues. V shed 4 bases, J shed 3 bases, and the junction held 3 bases outside the gene matches.

This clonotype was found many times. The rearrangement links TRBV7-9 to TRBJ1-1; maybe TRBD1 (6 bases). Trimming left V 6 bases short and J 1 base short, with 12 bases between. The germline V gene has CDR1 SEHNR and CDR2 FQNEAQ (reference sequence). This CDR3 has 14 amino acids. The CDR3, as DNA: TGTGCCAGCAGTCGACAGGTTCCGAACACTGAAGCTTTCTTT. This sequence encodes CASSRQVPNTEAFF.

The chain recombines TRBV7-3 with TRBJ2-3; D call uncertain. The CDR3 runs 14 residues. Germline CDR1 SGHTA, CDR2 FQGTGA. Trimming removed 2 bases at V and 1 base at J, with 7 bases between. The CDR3 is CASSLQSGTDTQYF. DNA of the CDR3: TGTGCCAGCAGCTTACAATCAGGCACAGATACGCAGTATTTT.

This clonotype has just one count. The chain uses TRBV19 and TRBJ2-7, with 8 nucleotides matching TRBD1. The germline CDR1 and CDR2 sequences are LNHDA and SQIVND (reference sequence). The CDR3 has 13 amino acids. Trimming cost V 10 bases and J 3 bases; bases outside gene matches: 8. As DNA, the CDR3 is TGTGCCACCTTGGACAGGGAACGCTACGAGCAGTACTTC. As protein: CATLDRERYEQYF.

This clonotype came up a few times. The chain employs TRBV30 and TRBJ1-2; D remains unclear. With 4 bases removed from V and 8 bases from J, the gap between germline ends came to 17 bases. Per the germline V gene, CDR1 is GTSNPN and CDR2 is SVGIG (reference sequence). The CDR3 consists of 13 residues. Here the CDR3 reads CAWKDWALGGYTF. The DNA of the CDR3 is TGTGCCTGGAAGGACTGGGCACTTGGGGGCTACACCTTC.

This clonotype was seen many times. The chain's CDR3 is CASSDFPEGNQPQHF. The CDR3 coding sequence is TGTGCCAGCAGTGACTTCCCGGAGGGCAATCAGCCCCAGCATTTT. V usage is TRBV6-1 and J usage is TRBJ1-5; no firm D call. CDR1 and CDR2 (germline): MNHNS, SASEGT. The V end lost 3 bases, the J end lost 2 bases, and 11 bases lay between the germline ends. The CDR3 totals 15 residues.

The chain carries TRBV5-6 and TRBJ2-3, with TRBD1 as a possible D gene (6 bases). Trimming removed 4 bases at V and 4 bases at J, with 13 bases between. The CDR3 is made up of 14 amino acids. Germline values: CDR1 SGHDT, CDR2 YYEEEE. CDR3 in DNA: TGTGCCAGCAGCGTGAAGAGGGGGTCAGATACGCAGTATTTT. Its translation: CASSVKRGSDTQYF.

This clonotype has a count of ten or more. This chain links TRBV20-1 with TRBJ1-1; D is ambiguous. Germline V gene lookup returns CDR1 DFQATT and CDR2 SNEGSKA (reference sequence). V was cut by 3 bases and J by 8 bases, with 13 bases left in between. CDR3 size: 12 residues. Here the CDR3 DNA reads TGCAGTGCTAGTCGGCAGTTTTCAGAAGCTTTCTTT. Residues: CSASRQFSEAFF.

Comments on this clonotype: A much larger clone is a single base away; this may be a read error. The rearrangement joins TRBV28 to TRBJ2-7, with D maybe TRBD1 (6 bases). The CDR3 runs 12 residues. The V gene's germline CDR1 is MDHEN and CDR2 SYDVKM. CDR3 sequence (DNA): TGTGCCGGCAGTTTCTCAGGGGTCGAGCAGTACTTC. As protein: CAGSFSGVEQYF.

The gene calls are TRBV28 and TRBJ2-7; TRBD1 aligns across 8 bases. The V gene end was trimmed by 2 bases and the J gene end by 1 base; junction bases not matched to a gene: 4. CDR1 MDHEN and CDR2 SYDVKM come from the germline V gene. This CDR3 spans 15 amino acids. Here the CDR3 reads CASSLRQGYSYEQYF. DNA of the CDR3: TGTGCCAGCAGTTTAAGACAGGGGTATTCCTACGAGCAGTACTTC. The variable domain in full, with the rest retrieved from reference TRBV28 and TRBJ2-7, is DVKVTQSSRYLVKRTGEKVFLECVQDMDHENMFWYRQDPGLGLRLIYFSYDVKMKEKGDIPEGYSVSREKKERFSLILESASTNQTSMYLCASSLRQGYSYEQYFGPGTRLTVT.